This T cell receptor (beta chain) was profiled in a study of cytomegalovirus exposure and HLA in healthy donors. PCR amplification relied on 60 Vbeta primers (plus 13 Jbeta primers). The assay was immunoSEQ multiplex PCR, and TCRdb's table has in-frame clones only and misses some. The table shows 150,000 or so clones, with less than 90% occurring only once. Study results and limitations: Earlier results showed most TCR beta V segments being productive about 87% or about 30% of the time.

The CDR3 length is 12 residues. Trimming stripped 0 bases from V and 8 bases from J, with 8 bases between. Germline V gives CDR1 SQVTM, CDR2 ANQGSEA. This clone was seen more than once but under ten times. Its antigen is unidentified. The sequence was obtained from a woman aged 45-60 years in good health and CMV-seropositive. The source material was PBMCs. The chain couples TRBV29-1 to TRBJ2-1; D ambiguous. In DNA form, the CDR3 reads TGCAGCGTTGAAGAATCCGTATATGAGCAGTTCTTC. Protein sequence: CSVEESVYEQFF.